The 16 T cell receptor beta chains presented below share a single source sample, sequenced in a study of cytomegalovirus exposure and HLA in healthy donors. Measured with immunoSEQ multiplex PCR; TCRdb has only the in-frame clones, and not every one. This table has approximately 82,000 clones, 85% to 95% appearing once. Sequenced: PBMCs. Source of these receptors: a woman aged 18 to 35 in good health and CMV-seronegative.

The chain is built from TRBV7-2 and TRBJ2-3; maybe TRBD2 (5 bases). Trimming pared 6 bases from V and 6 bases from J, leaving 13 bases between. The CDR3 length is 13 residues. Per germline, CDR1 SGHTA and CDR2 FQGNSA. The CDR3 region is CASSRARRDTQYF. The CDR3 DNA reads as TGTGCCAGCAGTAGGGCGCGGAGGGATACGCAGTATTTT.

The chain recombines TRBV9 with TRBJ2-1; the D is unclear. The CDR3 is 14 amino acids. Between the trimmed V and J ends, which lost 0 bases and 8 bases, there was a span of 12 bases. Germline assignment: CDR1 SGDLS and CDR2 YYNGEE. The CDR3 region has the DNA TGTGCCAGCAGCGTAGAGGTGGGTCTAGATGAGCAGTTCTTC. It translates to CASSVEVGLDEQFF. The whole variable domain, filled in from reference TRBV9 and TRBJ2-1, reads DSGVTQTPKHLITATGQRVTLRCSPRSGDLSVYWYQQSLDQGLQFLIQYYNGEERAKGNILERFSAQQFPDLHSELNLSSLELGDSALYFCASSVEVGLDEQFFGPGTRLTVL.

The CDR3 is CASSLVGTTYGYTF. CDR3 DNA sequence: TGTGCCAGCAGCTTAGTGGGGACTACCTATGGCTACACCTTC. The chain combines TRBV11-2 with TRBJ1-2, with D possibly matching TRBD1 (5 bases). Trimming cost V 1 base and J 4 bases, with 10 bases left between them. The germline CDR1 and CDR2 sequences are SGHAT and FQNNGV. The CDR3 is 14 residues long.

This chain connects TRBV7-2 to TRBJ2-7; tentative D call: TRBD2 (6 bases). V lost 5 bases, J lost 0 bases, and 11 bases lay in between. The V gene's germline CDR1 is SGHTA and CDR2 FQGNSA. This CDR3 contains 14 residues. CDR3 DNA: TGTGCCAGCAGCCTAACCGGGGGCTCCTACGAGCAGTACTTC. Translating gives CASSLTGGSYEQYF.

The genes are TRBV5-5 and TRBJ2-6; D might be TRBD2 (5 bases). This CDR3 comprises 18 residues. Between the trimmed V and J ends, which lost 9 bases and 4 bases, there was a span of 26 bases. Germline values: CDR1 SGHKS, CDR2 YYEKEE (reference sequence). The CDR3 reads CATNARGLEVEGANVLTF. For the CDR3, the DNA is TGTGCCACCAATGCCCGAGGACTTGAGGTTGAGGGGGCCAACGTCCTGACTTTC.

This chain links TRBV5-4 with TRBJ2-7; maybe TRBD2 (6 bases). Trimming shortened V by 4 bases and J by 2 bases, and 13 bases separated the two germline ends. This CDR3 is 14 amino acids long. Germline CDR1 and CDR2: SGHNT and YYREEE (reference sequence). CDR3 nucleotide sequence: TGTGCCAGCAGCACCCGACTAGACCCCTACGAGCAGTACTTC. Its translation: CASSTRLDPYEQYF.

V usage is TRBV30 and J usage is TRBJ1-2; a possible D gene is TRBD1 (6 bases). Per the germline V gene, CDR1 is GTSNPN and CDR2 is SVGIG (reference sequence). The V gene lost 1 base and the J gene lost 8 bases, with 8 bases spanning the gap. The CDR3 is 11 amino acids. The CDR3 DNA sequence: TGTGCCTGGAGTGCCGGACAGGGCTACACCTTC. Translation: CAWSAGQGYTF.

V and J are TRBV7-2 and TRBJ2-5, with TRBD2 matching over 8 bases. V was pared by 1 base and J by 7 bases, with 11 bases of the junction left unmatched. The germline gives CDR1 SGHTA, CDR2 FQGNSA. There are 16 residues in the CDR3. CDR3 bases: TGTGCCAGCAGCTTAGTAGGTAGCGGGGTCAGTGGGACCCAGTACTTC. Translation gives CASSLVGSGVSGTQYF.

This chain connects TRBV6-5 to TRBJ2-1; D possibly corresponds to TRBD2 (6 bases). The CDR3 is made up of 14 amino acids. V was cut by 4 bases and J by 4 bases, with 11 bases left in between. Germline V gives CDR1 MNHEY, CDR2 SVGAGI. CDR3 sequence: CASSLTGEYNEQFF. The CDR3 DNA reads TGTGCCAGCAGTTTGACGGGAGAGTACAATGAGCAGTTCTTC.

The chain recombines TRBV7-8 with TRBJ1-5; 8 bases are a match to TRBD1. This CDR3 spans 15 amino acids. V was clipped by 4 bases and J by 0 bases; unmatched bases: 2. Looked up from germline, CDR1 is SGHVS and CDR2 is FQNEAQ. CDR3 coding DNA: TGTGCCAGCAGCTACGGACAGGGTAGCAATCAGCCCCAGCATTTT. This sequence encodes CASSYGQGSNQPQHF.

The rearrangement joins TRBV4-3 to TRBJ2-1; 8 nucleotides match TRBD2. Germline V gene sequence: CDR1 LGHNA, CDR2 YSLEER. The ends lost 1 base at V and 6 bases at J; junction bases unmatched: 11. The length of the CDR3 is 17 residues. CDR3 protein: CASSQVPGLAGPNEQFF. The CDR3 DNA is TGCGCCAGCAGCCAAGTACCCGGACTAGCTGGCCCCAATGAGCAGTTCTTC.

This clone was recorded only once. The rearrangement uses TRBV10-1 and TRBJ1-6; D might be TRBD1 (5 bases). This CDR3 has 15 amino acids. Deletions cut 1 base from V and 7 bases from J, with 11 bases between. Germline CDR1 is WNHNN and CDR2 is SYGVQD (reference sequence). The CDR3 protein is CASSEYGGGNSPLHF. CDR3 sequence (DNA): TGCGCCAGCAGTGAGTACGGGGGTGGGAATTCACCCCTCCACTTT.

The chain employs TRBV2 and TRBJ1-4; TRBD1 might be the D (5 bases). Per germline, CDR1 SNHLY and CDR2 FYNNEI. The length of the CDR3 is 15 residues. Trimming shortened V by 6 bases and J by 4 bases, and 15 bases separated the two germline ends. The CDR3 sequence: CASRKGEGFNEKLFF. CDR3 bases: TGTGCCAGCAGGAAAGGGGAGGGGTTTAATGAAAAACTGTTTTTT.

This clone was recorded once. The genes are TRBV18 and TRBJ2-1; 8 bases fit TRBD2. V lost 8 bases, J lost 0 bases, and 15 bases stayed unmatched. The CDR3 length is 18 residues. Per the germline V gene, CDR1 is KGHSH and CDR2 is LQKENI. The CDR3 here is CASAPPGGARSSYNEQFF. CDR3 DNA sequence: TGTGCCAGCGCCCCGCCCGGGGGGGCCCGGAGCTCCTACAATGAGCAGTTCTTC.

The chain employs TRBV6-5 and TRBJ2-1, with 8 positions matching TRBD2. Losses at the gene ends were 4 bases for V and 7 bases for J; bases not matched to a gene: 12. The CDR3 contains 16 residues. Germline values: CDR1 MNHEY, CDR2 SVGAGI. Here the CDR3 DNA reads TGTGCCAGCAGTTCGGAGAGCGGGAGCGATATGAATGAGCAGTTCTTC. This sequence encodes CASSSESGSDMNEQFF.

The rearrangement uses TRBV7-9 and TRBJ2-1, with TRBD1 identical over 7 bases. V shed 4 bases, J shed 5 bases, and the junction held 14 bases outside the gene matches. This CDR3 has 17 amino acids. Germline V CDR1 and CDR2: SEHNR, FQNEAQ (reference sequence). CDR3 DNA: TGTGCCAGCAGCTCACCACTTAGACAGGGAAAAGACAATGAGCAGTTCTTC. This codes for CASSSPLRQGKDNEQFF.